The entry below gives a single T cell receptor (beta chain) sequence along with its context. Antigen: not known. The study reverse transcribed the entire isolated RNA, so it sequenced expressed TCRB transcripts. Generated by immunoSEQ multiplex PCR, the TCRdb table keeps only in-frame clones and is missing some. The sample records about 280,000 clones, roughly 15% being singletons. The data derive from a study of beta chain features in type 1 diabetes. Study results and caveats: The study found moderately but significantly shorter TCRB CDR3s in all four CD4+ subsets of Type 1 diabetes patients.

The CDR3 is made up of 15 amino acids. Germline V lookup: CDR1 LNHDA, CDR2 SQIVND (reference sequence). V lost 8 bases and J lost 4; bases outside the gene matches: 11. The TCR originated in a man between 18 and 35 years old with type 1 diabetes. The sequenced material came from naive CD4+ T cells from blood. V gene TRBV19 combines with J gene TRBJ1-2; TRBD1 matches at 9 bases. The CDR3 DNA follows: TGTGCCAGTCTCGACAGGGGGGCAGGGACCTATGGCTACACCTTC. This gives the protein CASLDRGAGTYGYTF.